The 20 T cell receptor beta chains presented below share a single source sample, sequenced in a study of CD8 T cells in ankylosing spondylitis. Findings of the study overall: A TCR beta motif made of eight highly homologous variants seemed typical of ankylosing spondylitis blood.

TCRdb itself ran the 5' RACE reads through MiXCR, one entry per CDR3 protein. Altogether 390,000 or so distinct CDR3 sequences are present, around 22% being singletons, with the ten largest covering less than 20%. For these receptors, no antigen is known. The sequenced material came from blood, either unsorted or a sorted T cell fraction (not recorded which). The receptors here all came from a male donor with ankylosing spondylitis.

There are a few counts of this clonotype. V and J are TRBV20-1 and TRBJ2-3; TRBD2 matches 9 bases. The CDR3 runs 15 residues. CDR1 and CDR2 (germline): DFQATT, SNEGSKA (reference sequence). V shed 5 bases, J shed 3 bases, and the junction held 9 bases outside the gene matches. The chain's CDR3 is CSAPVGTSGTDTQYF. In DNA form, the CDR3 reads TGCAGTGCTCCGGTCGGAACTAGCGGGACAGATACGCAGTATTTT.

The sample holds a few counts of this clonotype. The rearrangement uses TRBV2 and TRBJ1-1; TRBD1 might be the D (5 bases). The V end was cut by 6 bases, the J end by 7 bases, with 9 bases between. Germline V gene sequence: CDR1 SNHLY, CDR2 FYNNEI. CDR3 length: 11 amino acids. The CDR3 loop reads CASRTGGEAFF. The CDR3 bases are TGTGCCAGCAGAACTGGGGGTGAAGCTTTCTTT.

The rearrangement links TRBV11-2 to TRBJ2-3; D is ambiguous. CDR3 length: 13 amino acids. V lost 5 bases and J 4 bases, leaving 10 bases between the germline ends. Germline values: CDR1 SGHAT, CDR2 FQNNGV. The CDR3 spells CASSIPVPDTQYF. CDR3 DNA: TGTGCCAGCAGCATACCCGTTCCAGATACGCAGTATTTT.

This chain links TRBV6-1 with TRBJ2-3, with D maybe TRBD2 (5 bases). The V gene's germline CDR1 is MNHNS and CDR2 SASEGT. Deletions cut 2 bases from V and 2 bases from J, with 17 bases between. The CDR3 totals 17 residues. The CDR3 loop reads CASSESRWADYTDTQYF. DNA of the CDR3: TGTGCCAGCAGTGAATCTAGGTGGGCAGACTACACAGATACGCAGTATTTT.

A single count supports this clonotype. The chain carries TRBV25-1 and TRBJ2-2, with 8 bases fitting TRBD1. CDR3 length equals 14 residues. J gave up 4 bases and V 6 bases, and 4 bases lay outside the gene matches. Germline lookup yields CDR1 MGHDK and CDR2 SYGVNS. This CDR3 is CASRRTGGTGELFF. In DNA, the CDR3 is TGTGCCAGCAGACGAACAGGGGGCACCGGGGAGCTGTTTTTT.

This sequence joins TRBV29-1 and TRBJ2-7; 9 bases fit TRBD1. V was pared by 2 bases and J by 3 bases, with 5 bases of the junction left unmatched. This CDR3 region has 14 residues. Germline CDR1 is SQVTM and CDR2 is ANQGSEA. CDR3 region: CSVEFGTGLYEQYF. The CDR3, as DNA: TGCAGCGTTGAATTTGGGACAGGGCTCTACGAGCAGTACTTC.

The genes are TRBV20-1 and TRBJ2-3; D remains ambiguous. The V gene's germline CDR1 is DFQATT and CDR2 SNEGSKA (reference sequence). The CDR3 is 11 residues long. Trimming removed 4 bases at V and 6 bases at J, with 8 bases between. CDR3 sequence (DNA): TGCAGTGCTACCGTGTTCGATACGCAGTATTTT. This translates into CSATVFDTQYF.

This clonotype appeared a few times. The chain joins TRBV6-5 to TRBJ1-6; D is ambiguous. The CDR3 totals 12 residues. Germline V lookup: CDR1 MNHEY, CDR2 SVGAGI. V was cut by 7 bases and J by 7 bases, with 8 bases left in between. In DNA, the CDR3 is TGTGCCAGCACGAGCGGGAATTCACCCCTCCACTTT. Its translation: CASTSGNSPLHF.

V usage is TRBV4-3 and J usage is TRBJ1-2; 8 bases are shared with TRBD1. There are 14 residues in the CDR3. V lost 1 base and J lost 10; bases outside the gene matches: 8. The germline gives CDR1 LGHNA, CDR2 YSLEER. The CDR3 coding sequence is TGCGCCAGCAGCCAAGTACCGGGACAGGCTGCCTACACCTTC. As protein: CASSQVPGQAAYTF.

J is TRBJ1-5 and V is TRBV12-3 or TRBV12-4; 8 nucleotides agree with TRBD1. The CDR3 has 14 residues. J lost 4 bases, V lost 5 bases, and 4 bases had no gene match. CDR3 sequence: CASSPTGENQPQHF. In DNA form, the CDR3 reads TGTGCCAGCAGTCCGACAGGGGAAAATCAGCCCCAGCATTTT.

This clonotype was observed a few times. V and J are TRBV12-3 or TRBV12-4 and TRBJ2-5, with 12 positions matching TRBD2. The CDR3 covers 13 residues. Trimming at V came to 11 bases and at J to 3 bases, leaving 4 bases not matched to a gene. The CDR3 nucleotides are TGTGCCGCCAGGACTAGCGGGGAAGAGACCCAGTACTTC. It codes for CAARTSGEETQYF.

In this sample, this clonotype turned up a few times. The rearrangement joins TRBV24-1 to TRBJ2-1; TRBD2 agrees at 13 bases. The germline V gene has CDR1 KGHDR and CDR2 SFDVKD. The V and J ends lost 3 bases and 2 bases, in that order; junction bases with no gene match: 6. The length of the CDR3 is 18 residues. This CDR3 reads CATSDARTSGGTYNEQFF. The CDR3 bases are TGTGCCACCAGTGATGCCAGGACTAGCGGGGGAACCTACAATGAGCAGTTCTTC.

V usage is TRBV7-2 and J usage is TRBJ1-5, with TRBD1 identical over 9 bases. The germline V gene has CDR1 SGHTA and CDR2 FQGNSA. The trim removed 5 bases at V and 6 bases at J, leaving 2 bases unmatched. CDR3 length equals 13 residues. The CDR3 region is CASSGTGRQPQHF. In nucleotides, the CDR3 is TGTGCCAGCAGCGGGACAGGGCGTCAGCCCCAGCATTTT. The entire variable domain, with the rest obtained from reference TRBV7-2 and TRBJ1-5, is as follows: GAGVSQSPSNKVTEKGKDVELRCDPISGHTALYWYRQSLGQGLEFLIYFQGNSAPDKSGLPSDRFSAERTGGSVSTLTIQRTQQEDSAVYLCASSGTGRQPQHFGDGTRLSIL.

The table lists this clonotype with many counts. The chain couples TRBV27 to TRBJ2-6; 8 bases agree with TRBD1. The CDR3 is made up of 16 amino acids. Looked up from germline, CDR1 is MNHEY and CDR2 is SMNVEV (reference sequence). The J segment lost 3 bases and the V segment lost 2 bases, leaving 3 bases of the junction unmatched. CDR3 protein: CASSLQGAGGANVLTF. CDR3 DNA sequence: TGTGCCAGCAGTTTACAGGGGGCTGGTGGGGCCAACGTCCTGACTTTC.

The chain couples TRBV29-1 to TRBJ2-4; 7 positions match TRBD2. The CDR3 length is 15 residues. Germline assignment: CDR1 SQVTM and CDR2 ANQGSEA. V lost 6 bases and J lost 6; bases outside the gene matches: 14. CDR3 sequence: CSVTGGLGGRNIQYF. In DNA, the CDR3 is TGCAGCGTCACGGGAGGATTAGGAGGGAGAAACATTCAGTACTTC.

This chain connects TRBV6-2 or TRBV6-3 to TRBJ2-1, with D perhaps TRBD1 (7 bases). The germline V and J ends were trimmed by 6 bases and 9 bases, with 24 bases remaining between them. The CDR3 loop spans 16 amino acids. Germline CDR1 MNHEY, CDR2 SVGEGT. The CDR3 nucleotides are TGTGCCAGCAGCCAAATCCCGGGCAGGGGGACTGGTGAGCAGTTCTTC. Encoded protein: CASSQIPGRGTGEQFF.

The genes are TRBV7-8 and TRBJ2-7; 7 nucleotides match TRBD2. This CDR3 is 16 amino acids long. CDR1 is SGHVS and CDR2 is FQNEAQ in the germline V gene. V was pared by 5 bases and J by 0 bases, with 10 bases of the junction left unmatched. DNA of the CDR3: TGTGCCAGCAGCATCCACAAAAGCGGGGCCTCCTACGAGCAGTACTTC. Amino acids: CASSIHKSGASYEQYF. Based on the CDR3 plus reference TRBV7-8 and TRBJ2-7, the full variable domain is GAGVSQSPRYKVAKRGQDVALRCDPISGHVSLFWYQQALGQGPEFLTYFQNEAQLDKSGLPSDRFFAERPEGSVSTLKIQRTQQEDSAVYLCASSIHKSGASYEQYFGPGTRLTVT.

The chain links TRBV4-2 to TRBJ2-1, with D possibly being TRBD1 (6 bases). The CDR3 is made up of 16 amino acids. V lost 3 bases and J lost 0, with 12 bases in between. Germline V gene lookup returns CDR1 LGHNA and CDR2 YNFKEQ. The CDR3 protein is CASSQDADSSYNEQFF. The CDR3 nucleotides are TGTGCCAGCAGCCAGGACGCGGACAGCTCCTACAATGAGCAGTTCTTC.

The chain has TRBV7-9 and TRBJ1-2; TRBD1 aligns across 10 bases. Germline V lookup: CDR1 SEHNR, CDR2 FQNEAQ (reference sequence). The CDR3 spans 15 residues. V lost 4 bases and J lost 9; bases outside the gene matches: 11. The CDR3 loop is CASSSPDRGSSSYTF. The CDR3 region has the DNA TGTGCCAGCAGCTCGCCGGACAGGGGGTCTTCGAGCTACACCTTC.

The chain combines TRBV6-1 with TRBJ2-1; 11 positions agree with TRBD1. V gave up 5 bases and J gave up 8 bases; unmatched junction bases: 8. Germline V gene sequence: CDR1 MNHNS, CDR2 SASEGT. CDR3 length equals 15 residues. The CDR3 loop is CASSPGQGALDEQFF. The CDR3 region has the DNA TGTGCCAGCAGTCCCGGACAGGGGGCTTTGGATGAGCAGTTCTTC.